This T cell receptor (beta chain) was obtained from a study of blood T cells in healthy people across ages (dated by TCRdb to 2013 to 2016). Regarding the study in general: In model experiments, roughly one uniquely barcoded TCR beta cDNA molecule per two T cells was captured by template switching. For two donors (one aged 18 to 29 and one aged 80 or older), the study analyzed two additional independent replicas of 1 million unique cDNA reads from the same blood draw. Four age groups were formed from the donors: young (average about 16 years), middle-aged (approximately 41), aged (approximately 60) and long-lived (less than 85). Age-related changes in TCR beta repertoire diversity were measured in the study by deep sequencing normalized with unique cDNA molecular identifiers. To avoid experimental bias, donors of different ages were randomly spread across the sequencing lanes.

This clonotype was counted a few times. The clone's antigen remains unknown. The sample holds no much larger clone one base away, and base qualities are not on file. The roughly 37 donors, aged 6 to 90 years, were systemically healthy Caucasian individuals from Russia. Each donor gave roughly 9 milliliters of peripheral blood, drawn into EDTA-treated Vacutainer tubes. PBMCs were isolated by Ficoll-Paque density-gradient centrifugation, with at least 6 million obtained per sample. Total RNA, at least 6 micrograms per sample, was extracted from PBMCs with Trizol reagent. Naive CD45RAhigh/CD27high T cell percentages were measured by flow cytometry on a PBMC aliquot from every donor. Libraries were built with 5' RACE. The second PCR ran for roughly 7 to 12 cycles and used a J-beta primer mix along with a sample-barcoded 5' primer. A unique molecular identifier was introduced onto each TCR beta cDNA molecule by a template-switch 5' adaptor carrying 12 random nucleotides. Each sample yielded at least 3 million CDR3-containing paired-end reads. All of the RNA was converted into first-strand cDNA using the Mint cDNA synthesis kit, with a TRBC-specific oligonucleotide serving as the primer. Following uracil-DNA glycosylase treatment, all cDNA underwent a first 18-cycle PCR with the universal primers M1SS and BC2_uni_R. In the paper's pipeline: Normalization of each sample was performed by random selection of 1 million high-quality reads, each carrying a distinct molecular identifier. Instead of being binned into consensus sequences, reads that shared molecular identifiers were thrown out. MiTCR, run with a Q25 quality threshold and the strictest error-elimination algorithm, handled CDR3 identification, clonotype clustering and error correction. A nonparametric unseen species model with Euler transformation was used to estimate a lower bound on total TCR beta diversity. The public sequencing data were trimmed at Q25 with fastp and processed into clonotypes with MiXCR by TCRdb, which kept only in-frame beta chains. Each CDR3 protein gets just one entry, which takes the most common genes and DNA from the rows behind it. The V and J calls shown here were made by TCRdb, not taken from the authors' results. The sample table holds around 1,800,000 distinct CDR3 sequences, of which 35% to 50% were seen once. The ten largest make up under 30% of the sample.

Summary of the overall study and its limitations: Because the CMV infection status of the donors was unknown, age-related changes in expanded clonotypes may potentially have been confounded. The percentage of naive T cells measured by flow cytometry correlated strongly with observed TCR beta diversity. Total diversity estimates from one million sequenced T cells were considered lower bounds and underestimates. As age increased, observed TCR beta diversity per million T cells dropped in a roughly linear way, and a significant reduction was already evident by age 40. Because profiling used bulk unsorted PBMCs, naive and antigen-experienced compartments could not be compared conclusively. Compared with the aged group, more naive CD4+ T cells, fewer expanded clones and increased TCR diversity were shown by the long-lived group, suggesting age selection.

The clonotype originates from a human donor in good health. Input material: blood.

CDR3 sequence: CATSRDIRGYTF. The nucleotide sequence is given as TGTGCCACCAGCAGAGATATTCGGGGCTACACCTTC. The rearranged chain carries TRBV15 and TRBJ1-2; no D gene can be assigned with confidence. Sequences LNHNV (CDR1) and YYDKDF (CDR2) are obtained from the germline V gene (reference sequence). Spanning cysteine to phenylalanine, the CDR3 consists of 12 amino acids. Just the 36-base CDR3 DNA is kept, in frame starting at base 1. V is shortened by 0 bases, J by 8 bases, and the region joining them spans 7 bases.